This entry features one T cell receptor beta chain sequence. Positively selected for CCR7, the CD45RO-negative cells used as naive CD8 cells excluded terminally differentiated effector memory CD45RA+ cells. This sample stems from a study of shared clonotypes between healthy human individuals. This CDR3 is 15 amino acids long. CDR1 ENHRY and CDR2 SYGVKD come from the germline V gene. Trimming shortened V by 5 bases and J by 3 bases, and 13 bases separated the two germline ends. Here immunoSEQ multiplex PCR was the method, and the copy in TCRdb shows in-frame clones only, minus some. The profile shows approximately 2,200,000 clones, under 95% of them singletons.

The source material was naive CD8+ T cells from PBMCs. The clonotype comes from a man in his late teens or twenties in good health. Some clones in this sample may be carry-over from other donors' samples. The chain uses TRBV10-3 and TRBJ2-2; TRBD2 is a possible D gene (6 bases). The CDR3 bases are TGTGCCATCAGTCCCAGCGGGTCGGACACCGGGGAGCTGTTTTTT. The encoded protein is CAISPSGSDTGELFF.